Shown below are 27 T cell receptor beta chains from a single sample sequenced in a study of T cells in Graves' hyperthyroidism and ophthalmopathy. Amplified TCR beta CDR3 regions came from RNA transcripts. A set of HTBI primers served as the primers for a first-round RT-PCR of the TCR CDR3. TCRdb itself ran the multiplex PCR reads through MiXCR, one entry per CDR3 protein. Among about 740,000 distinct CDR3 sequences listed, 12% to 15% were seen once. The sample was blood. All receptors derive from a woman between 18 and 29 years old with Graves' hyperthyroidism.

J is TRBJ1-2 and V is TRBV6-2 or TRBV6-3, with 7 bases fitting TRBD1. V shed 2 bases and J 2 bases; nucleotides not matched to a gene: 8. From germline, CDR1 is MNHEY and CDR2 SVGEGT. CDR3 size: 16 residues. The CDR3 DNA reads TGTGCCAGCAGTTACCCAGGACAGGACAAAAACTATGGCTACACCTTC. This sequence encodes CASSYPGQDKNYGYTF.

This clonotype was recorded many times. This rearrangement joins TRBV6-1 to TRBJ2-1; D is perhaps TRBD1 or TRBD2 (5 bases each). The CDR3 extends over 12 amino acids. The germline CDR1 and CDR2 sequences are MNHNS and SASEGT. Trimming took off 7 bases at V and 7 bases at J, with 11 bases between the two ends. This CDR3 reads CASMQRGNEQFF. CDR3 bases: TGTGCCAGCATGCAGAGGGGTAATGAGCAGTTCTTC.

This clonotype has at least ten counts. The chain carries TRBV7-3 and TRBJ2-3, with a tentative D call TRBD1 (5 bases). With 2 bases removed from V and 6 bases from J, the gap between germline ends came to 9 bases. This CDR3 is built from 13 residues. Germline assignment: CDR1 SGHTA and CDR2 FQGTGA. This chain's CDR3 is CASSLGARDTQYF. CDR3 DNA sequence: TGTGCCAGCAGCTTAGGGGCCAGGGATACGCAGTATTTT.

The V call is TRBV4-1, the J call TRBJ1-4; TRBD1 matches at 11 bases. V lost 3 bases, J lost 8 bases, and 5 bases stayed unmatched. Germline assignment: CDR1 MGHRA and CDR2 YSYEKL. This CDR3 comprises 15 residues. The CDR3 reads CASSQPGQGEEKLFF. The CDR3 coding sequence is TGCGCCAGCAGCCAGCCGGGACAGGGGGAAGAAAAACTGTTTTTT.

There are many counts of this clonotype. This chain connects TRBV3-1 to TRBJ2-5, with 11 bases that match TRBD2. The CDR3 length is 18 residues. Germline-derived CDR1 and CDR2 are LGHDT and YNNKEL (reference sequence). Trimming cost V 4 bases and J 0 bases; bases outside gene matches: 10. The CDR3 bases are TGTGCCAGCAGCCCCTCAATAGCGGGAGGGGGGTACCAAGAGACCCAGTACTTC. Translation gives CASSPSIAGGGYQETQYF.

The chain carries TRBV18 and TRBJ1-2; no clear D. CDR3 length: 15 amino acids. V was trimmed by 5 bases and J by 0 bases, leaving 13 bases between them. In germline, CDR1 is KGHSH, CDR2 LQKENI. The CDR3 loop reads CASSTETIANYGYTF. In DNA form, the CDR3 reads TGTGCCAGCTCAACAGAAACAATAGCTAACTATGGCTACACCTTC. Full variable domain (missing parts from reference TRBV18 and TRBJ1-2): NAGVMQNPRHLVRRRGQEARLRCSPMKGHSHVYWYRQLPEEGLKFMVYLQKENIIDESGMPKERFSAEFPKEGPSILRIQQVVRGDSAAYFCASSTETIANYGYTFGSGTRLTVV.

This clonotype was found many times. At one end the junction does not follow the germline gene, possibly because of a read error. V gene TRBV11-2 combines with J gene TRBJ2-5; 8 bases map to TRBD1. The CDR3 runs to 16 residues. The germline gives CDR1 SGHAT, CDR2 FQNNGV. In DNA form, the CDR3 reads TGTGCCAGCAGCTTGGGGGACAGGTCCGCCGAGAGACCCGGGGACTTC. It specifies CASSLGDRSAERPGDF. The variable domain in full, with the rest retrieved from reference TRBV11-2 and TRBJ2-5, is EAGVAQSPRYKIIEKRQSVAFWCNPISGHATLYWYQQILGQGPKLLIQFQNNGVVDDSQLPKDRFSAERLKGVDSTLKIQPAKLEDSAVYLCASSLGDRSAERPGDFGPGTRLLVL.

This clonotype was counted a few times. DNA of the CDR3: TGTGCCGTGGGACAGGGGGCCTCCCTCTACGAGCAGTACTTC. Translated: CAVGQGASLYEQYF. The chain links TRBV10-3 to TRBJ2-7; 12 bases map to TRBD1. Germline V lookup: CDR1 ENHRY, CDR2 SYGVKD. V trimming: 11 bases; J trimming: 3 bases; junction bases outside the gene matches: 8. The CDR3 runs 14 residues.

This clonotype has a handful of counts. J is TRBJ2-2 and V is TRBV28; 9 bases match TRBD2. Germline lookup yields CDR1 MDHEN and CDR2 SYDVKM. CDR3 size: 14 residues. With V trimmed by 4 bases and J by 6 bases, 3 bases remained unmatched. The CDR3 protein is CASSSSGTPGELFF. CDR3 in DNA: TGTGCCAGCAGTTCTAGCGGGACCCCCGGGGAGCTGTTTTTT.

This clonotype was recorded many times. The rearrangement links TRBV28 to TRBJ2-7; weak D call: TRBD2 (6 bases). This CDR3 contains 13 residues. V gave up 4 bases and J gave up 5 bases, with 12 bases separating them. From germline, CDR1 is MDHEN and CDR2 SYDVKM. The CDR3 region is CASSWNSGNEQYF. CDR3 sequence (DNA): TGTGCCAGCAGTTGGAATAGCGGTAACGAGCAGTACTTC.

This clonotype was counted at least ten times. This sequence joins TRBV20-1 and TRBJ2-1; 7 bases match TRBD2. The CDR3 has 15 amino acids. The ends lost 5 bases at V and 0 bases at J; junction bases unmatched: 7. The V gene's germline CDR1 is DFQATT and CDR2 SNEGSKA (reference sequence). The CDR3 DNA reads as TGCAGTGCTTTTAGCGGGTTCAGCTCCTACAATGAGCAGTTCTTC. It codes for CSAFSGFSSYNEQFF.

This clonotype was detected many times. The chain carries TRBV5-6 and TRBJ1-2; TRBD1 agrees at 8 bases. Germline CDR1 SGHDT, CDR2 YYEEEE. Unmatched junction bases numbered 12, after V lost 4 bases and J lost 4 bases. The CDR3 runs to 16 residues. CDR3 DNA sequence: TGTGCCAGCAGCCCTCCCGGGACAGGTCGCTTCTATGGCTACACCTTC. It yields the protein CASSPPGTGRFYGYTF. Using reference TRBV5-6 and TRBJ1-2 for the parts outside the CDR3, the full variable domain is DAGVTQSPTHLIKTRGQQVTLRCSPKSGHDTVSWYQQALGQGPQFIFQYYEEEERQRGNFPDRFSGHQFPNYSSELNVNALLLGDSALYLCASSPPGTGRFYGYTFGSGTRLTVV.

This sequence joins TRBV19 and TRBJ2-2, with D perhaps TRBD1 (6 bases). The CDR3 is 16 amino acids. Germline lookup yields CDR1 LNHDA and CDR2 SQIVND (reference sequence). Between the trimmed V and J ends, which lost 3 bases and 4 bases, there was a span of 15 bases. CDR3 protein: CASSIEGHIPTGELFF. For the CDR3, the DNA is TGTGCCAGTAGTATCGAGGGACATATCCCCACCGGGGAGCTGTTTTTT.

V usage is TRBV27 and J usage is TRBJ2-3; 7 nucleotides line up with TRBD1. This CDR3 has 15 residues. Trimming at V came to 3 bases and at J to 5 bases, leaving 8 bases not matched to a gene. Germline values: CDR1 MNHEY, CDR2 SMNVEV (reference sequence). CDR3 in DNA: TGTGCCAGCAGTTTGAGGGGGCAGGGACGAGATACGCAGTATTTT. Translating it yields CASSLRGQGRDTQYF.

This clonotype was counted many times. This chain connects TRBV7-9 to TRBJ2-1, with D unclear. CDR3 length: 12 residues. V was clipped by 1 base and J by 9 bases, with 7 bases between them. The germline V gene encodes CDR1 SEHNR and CDR2 FQNEAQ (reference sequence). The CDR3 region is CASSLDWAEQFF. CDR3 nucleotide sequence: TGTGCCAGCAGCTTAGATTGGGCTGAGCAGTTCTTC.

This clonotype was seen a few times. The chain joins TRBV7-9 to TRBJ2-2; 7 nucleotides line up with TRBD2. The CDR3 extends over 17 amino acids. Germline V gene lookup returns CDR1 SEHNR and CDR2 FQNEAQ (reference sequence). Trimming at V came to 5 bases and at J to 1 base, leaving 10 bases not matched to a gene. The DNA for the CDR3 is TGTGCCAGCAGCCCCTTCGGGGGGAGGAAGAACACCGGGGAGCTGTTTTTT. Its protein product is CASSPFGGRKNTGELFF.

As for this clonotype: A junction boundary mismatches the germline segment, possibly from a read error. The rearrangement joins TRBV7-9 to TRBJ2-7; 7 nucleotides match TRBD2. The V gene's germline CDR1 is SEHNR and CDR2 FQNEAQ (reference sequence). The CDR3 sequence is 13 residues long. CDR3 in amino acids: CASSLGGWSEQYF. CDR3 sequence (DNA): TGTGCCAGCAGCCTGGGGGGGTGGTCCGAGCAATACTTC.

In this sample, this clonotype turned up many times. V and J are TRBV27 and TRBJ2-5; possible D gene TRBD2, 6 bases. The CDR3 runs to 15 residues. Between the trimmed V and J ends, which lost 0 bases and 5 bases, there was a span of 13 bases. Per germline, CDR1 MNHEY and CDR2 SMNVEV (reference sequence). The CDR3 reads CASSLSGGPWETQYF. As DNA, the CDR3 is TGTGCCAGCAGTTTATCAGGAGGGCCGTGGGAGACCCAGTACTTC.

This clonotype appeared a few times. The chain combines TRBV4-3 with TRBJ2-7; 8 bases are shared with TRBD2. V lost 1 base, J lost 3 bases, and 11 bases stayed unmatched. Germline V CDR1 and CDR2: LGHNA, YSLEER. The CDR3 has 17 residues. The CDR3 region has the DNA TGCGCCAGCAGCCAAGGGGTCGGGGCGGGAGGACTCTACGAGCAGTACTTC. Residues: CASSQGVGAGGLYEQYF.

At least ten counts were recorded for this clonotype. The rearrangement joins TRBV27 to TRBJ2-2, with TRBD2 matching over 9 bases. The V gene's germline CDR1 is MNHEY and CDR2 SMNVEV (reference sequence). The CDR3 extends over 17 amino acids. With 1 base clipped from V and 1 base from J, the junction kept 4 bases outside the gene matches. CDR3 in DNA: TGTGCCAGCAGTTTATTTGCTAGCGGGGTGAACACCGGGGAGCTGTTTTTT. Translated: CASSLFASGVNTGELFF.

Many counts were recorded for this clonotype. The chain has TRBV13 and TRBJ1-1; TRBD1 is a possible D gene (5 bases). In germline, CDR1 is PRHDT, CDR2 FYEKMQ (reference sequence). The CDR3 length is 14 residues. Deletions cut 9 bases from V and 0 bases from J, with 14 bases between. The CDR3 is CASRRGGMNTEAFF. CDR3 in DNA: TGTGCCAGTCGGCGGGGGGGGATGAACACTGAAGCTTTCTTT.

This clonotype was found a few times. CDR3: CASSLARGNGYTF. The CDR3 bases are TGTGCCAGCAGTTTAGCCAGGGGGAATGGCTACACCTTC. The chain recombines TRBV27 with TRBJ1-2; 7 bases are a match to TRBD1. The germline V gene has CDR1 MNHEY and CDR2 SMNVEV (reference sequence). The CDR3 sequence is 13 residues long. J lost 6 bases, V lost 2 bases, and 3 bases had no gene match.

This clonotype was recorded at least ten times. This CDR3 is CASRHGMSEKLFF. The CDR3 coding sequence is TGTGCCAGCAGACATGGTATGAGTGAAAAACTGTTTTTT. V is TRBV12-3 or TRBV12-4 and J is TRBJ1-4; D gene unclear. CDR3 length equals 13 residues. Trimming cost V 6 bases and J 7 bases, with 12 bases left between them.

The J gene is TRBJ2-7, the V gene TRBV6-1; possible D gene TRBD2, 5 bases. This CDR3 has 14 residues. CDR1 MNHNS and CDR2 SASEGT come from the germline V gene. V lost 5 bases and J 6 bases, leaving 17 bases between the germline ends. CDR3: CASSLGGQAGEQYF. The CDR3 DNA reads as TGTGCCAGCAGTCTCGGCGGCCAGGCGGGCGAGCAGTACTTC.

The sample holds a few counts of this clonotype. The chain joins TRBV30 to TRBJ2-1; 14 positions match TRBD2. The length of the CDR3 is 15 residues. Germline CDR1 and CDR2: GTSNPN and SVGIG (reference sequence). Unmatched junction bases numbered 4, after V lost 0 bases and J lost 9 bases. CDR3 bases: TGTGCCTGGAGTGTTCGACTAGCGGGAGGGTCTGAGCAGTTCTTC. Amino acid sequence: CAWSVRLAGGSEQFF.

There are many counts of this clonotype. This chain uses TRBV2 with TRBJ2-7; TRBD1 aligns across 9 bases. Per the germline V gene, CDR1 is SNHLY and CDR2 is FYNNEI. There are 15 residues in the CDR3. Trimming took 7 bases from V and 2 from J; bases not matched to a gene: 9. The CDR3: CASTLQGAVTYEQYF. Here the CDR3 DNA reads TGTGCCAGCACTTTACAGGGGGCAGTGACCTACGAGCAGTACTTC.

This clonotype was detected ten times or more. The rearrangement uses TRBV28 and TRBJ1-5; D is possibly TRBD1 (5 bases). Trimming removed 5 bases at V and 4 bases at J, with 12 bases between. The CDR3 runs 14 residues. Germline values: CDR1 MDHEN, CDR2 SYDVKM. The DNA of the CDR3 is TGTGCCAGCAGTGGACAAGGCCTAAATCAGCCCCAGCATTTT. Translated: CASSGQGLNQPQHF.